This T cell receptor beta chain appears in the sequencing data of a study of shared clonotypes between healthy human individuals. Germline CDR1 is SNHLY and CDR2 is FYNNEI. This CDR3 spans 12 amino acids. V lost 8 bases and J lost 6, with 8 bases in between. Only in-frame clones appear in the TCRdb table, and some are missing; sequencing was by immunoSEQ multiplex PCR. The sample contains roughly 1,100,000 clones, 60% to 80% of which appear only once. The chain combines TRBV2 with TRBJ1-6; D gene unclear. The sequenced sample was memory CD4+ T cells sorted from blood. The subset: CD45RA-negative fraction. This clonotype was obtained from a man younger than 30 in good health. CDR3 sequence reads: CASGVGNSPLHF. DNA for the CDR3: TGTGCCAGCGGCGTGGGTAATTCACCCCTCCACTTT.